This T cell receptor (beta chain) is drawn from a study of radiation and T cells in renal cell carcinoma (TCRdb year 2020). With respect to the entire study: The samples were drawn from a clinical trial, where primary renal cell carcinomas were treated with 15 Gy of stereotactic body radiation therapy and then removed by nephrectomy 4 weeks afterward. TCR beta sequencing covered 50 to 55 samples in total, comprising approximately 26 tumors and around 27 peripheral blood samples. Across all 50 or so samples, 4,000,000 or so unique CDR3 nucleotide sequences encoding 2,658,974 unique CDR3 amino acid sequences were identified. Results and caveats for the whole study, not just this receptor: Dynamics of the blood repertoire were not tracked past 4 weeks after treatment. Effects of radiation dose or scheduling on the TCR repertoire could not be addressed with the single-armed trial design. Because pretreatment tumor biopsies were not available, the baseline intratumoral presence of clonotypes could not be determined. In blood, the top tumor clonotypes increased between baseline and 2 weeks post-radiation and then shrank by 4 weeks, which suggests that tumor-resident clones expanded only transiently.

Read against the paper, the sample's time point label means: blood 2 weeks post-SBRT. What this sample's treatment or condition label stands for: 15 Gy SBRT to primary tumor, nephrectomy 4 weeks later. To follow tumor-enriched clonotypes, peripheral blood was collected serially from radiation-treated patients at baseline and again at 2 weeks and 4 weeks after SBRT. Every patient had renal cell carcinoma of clear cell pathology. The QIAamp DNA Blood Mini Kit (Qiagen) was used to prepare genomic DNA for TCR sequencing. Samples were included in the analyses only if all quality control checks were passed. The immunoSEQ kit was used, according to the manufacturer's recommendations, to generate TCR beta libraries from genomic DNA. Library preparation used a first multiplex PCR with proprietary primers, then a second PCR adding unique barcodes, with bead cleanups after each round. Each sample batch included a kit-provided positive control reaction and a negative control reaction. The final libraries were assessed on an Agilent 4200 TapeStation D1000 ScreenTape, pooled by volume, and quantified by qPCR. Sequencing was performed on an Illumina NextSeq500 with a MidOutput 150-cycle cartridge, and 156 Read1 and 15 Index1 cycles were run with kit custom primers. The pooled library was loaded at 0.75 to 1 pM, with a roughly 21% PhiX control spiked in. The paper's processing steps were these. Vendor-processed data were analyzed in R, and a clonotype was defined as all T cells sharing the same CDR3 nucleotide sequence. In the clone abundance analyses, frequencies were normalized to the 10,000 most abundant clones in each sample. Public T cell clones, averaging fewer than five per sample, were removed before analysis. Tumor-enriched clonotypes and baseline blood-enriched clonotypes were defined as those with an abundance difference of at least 32-fold between compartments. Clonotypes expanded or contracted between blood time points were identified with a beta-binomial differential abundance model. The Baroni-Urbani and Buser coefficient was used to measure tumor-blood repertoire similarity, and groups were compared with two-tailed Wilcoxon tests in R. In TCRdb, the immuneACCESS table is reduced to in-frame sequences with V and J assigned. These tables do not hold every clone; where another copy was compared, an unresolved V gene accounts for under half, and the others remain unexplained. From that table come the V and J calls and clone size; the DNA was used to work out D and trimming. A total of roughly 75,000 clones appear in this sample, roughly 80% of them only once. The ten top clones hold roughly 6% of the sample.

This clone was recorded once. Its antigen is not yet known. No per-base quality is available; no much larger clone lies one base away. The sequence was collected from a man aged 55 to 70 with renal cell carcinoma. Sequencing was performed on blood, taken from a patient whose treatment included radiotherapy and nephrectomy.

The CDR3 region reads CVRSPTPGCTYEQYF. The nucleotides are TGTGTCAGAAGCCCCACACCAGGGTGCACCTACGAGCAGTACTTC. The chain uses TRBV7-5 and TRBJ2-7; the table's D call, TRBD1, has no DNA check behind it. TRBV7-5 corresponds to a pseudogene. The cysteine opens and the phenylalanine closes a CDR3 of 15 amino acids. Only the CDR3 part of the read is kept: 45 bases, read in frame from the first base.